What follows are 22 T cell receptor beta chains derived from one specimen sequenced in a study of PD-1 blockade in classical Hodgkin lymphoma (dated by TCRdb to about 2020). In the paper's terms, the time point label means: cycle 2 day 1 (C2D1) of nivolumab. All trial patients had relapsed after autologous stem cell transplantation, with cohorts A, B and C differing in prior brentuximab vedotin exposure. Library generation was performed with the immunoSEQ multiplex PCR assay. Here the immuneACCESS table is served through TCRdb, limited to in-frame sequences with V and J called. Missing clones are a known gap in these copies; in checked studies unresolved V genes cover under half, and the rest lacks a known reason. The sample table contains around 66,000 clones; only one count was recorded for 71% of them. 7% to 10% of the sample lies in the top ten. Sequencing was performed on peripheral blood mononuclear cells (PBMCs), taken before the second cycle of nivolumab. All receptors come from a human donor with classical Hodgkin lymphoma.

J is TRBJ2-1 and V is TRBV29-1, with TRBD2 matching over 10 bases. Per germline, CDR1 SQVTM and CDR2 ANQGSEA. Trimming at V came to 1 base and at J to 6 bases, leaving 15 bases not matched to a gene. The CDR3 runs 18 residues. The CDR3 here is CSVEGGNILAGKVNEQFF. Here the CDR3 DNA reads TGCAGCGTTGAAGGCGGAAATATACTAGCGGGAAAAGTCAATGAGCAGTTCTTC.

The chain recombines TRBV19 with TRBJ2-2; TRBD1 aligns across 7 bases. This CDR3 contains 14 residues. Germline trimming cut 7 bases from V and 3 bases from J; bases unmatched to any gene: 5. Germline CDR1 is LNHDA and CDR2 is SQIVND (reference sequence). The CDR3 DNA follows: TGTGCCAGTAAGCCGGACAGGTACACCGGGGAGCTGTTTTTT. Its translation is CASKPDRYTGELFF.

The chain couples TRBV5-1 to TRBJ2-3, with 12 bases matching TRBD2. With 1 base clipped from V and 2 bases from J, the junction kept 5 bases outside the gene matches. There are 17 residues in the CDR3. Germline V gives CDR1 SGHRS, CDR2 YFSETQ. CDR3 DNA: TGCGCCAGCAGCTTGACTAGCGGGGGGCTGAACACAGATACGCAGTATTTT. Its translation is CASSLTSGGLNTDTQYF.

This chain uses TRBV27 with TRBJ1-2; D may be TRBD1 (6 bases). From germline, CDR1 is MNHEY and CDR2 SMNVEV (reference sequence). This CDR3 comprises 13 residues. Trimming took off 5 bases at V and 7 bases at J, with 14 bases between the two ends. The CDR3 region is CASSPNREFGYTF. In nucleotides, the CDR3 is TGTGCCAGCAGTCCGAACAGGGAGTTTGGCTACACCTTC.

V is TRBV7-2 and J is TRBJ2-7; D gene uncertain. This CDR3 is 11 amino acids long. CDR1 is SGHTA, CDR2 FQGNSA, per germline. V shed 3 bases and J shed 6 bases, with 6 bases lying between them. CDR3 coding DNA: TGTGCCAGCAGCTTTGGTGGCGAGCAGTACTTC. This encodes CASSFGGEQYF.

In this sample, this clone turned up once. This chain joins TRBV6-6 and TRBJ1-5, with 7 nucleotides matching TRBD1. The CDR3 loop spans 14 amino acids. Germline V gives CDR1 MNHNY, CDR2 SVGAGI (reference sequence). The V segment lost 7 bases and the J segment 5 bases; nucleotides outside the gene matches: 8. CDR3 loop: CASTPQGGDQPQHF. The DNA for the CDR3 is TGTGCCAGCACTCCTCAGGGGGGCGATCAGCCCCAGCATTTT.

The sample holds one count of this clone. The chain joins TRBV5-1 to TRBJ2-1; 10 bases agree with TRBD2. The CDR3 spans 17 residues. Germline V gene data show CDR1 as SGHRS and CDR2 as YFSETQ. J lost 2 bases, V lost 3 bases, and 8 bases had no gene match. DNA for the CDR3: TGCGCCAGCAGCTCCAACCTACTAGCGGGGCCCTACAATGAGCAGTTCTTC. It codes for CASSSNLLAGPYNEQFF.

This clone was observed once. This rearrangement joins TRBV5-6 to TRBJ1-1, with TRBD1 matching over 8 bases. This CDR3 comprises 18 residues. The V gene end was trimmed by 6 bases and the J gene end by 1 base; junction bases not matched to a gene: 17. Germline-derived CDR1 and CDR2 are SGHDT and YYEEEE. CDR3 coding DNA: TGTGCCAGCATCCTTAGAAGGGGCAGGGGGCTTCGGAACACTGAAGCTTTCTTT. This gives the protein CASILRRGRGLRNTEAFF.

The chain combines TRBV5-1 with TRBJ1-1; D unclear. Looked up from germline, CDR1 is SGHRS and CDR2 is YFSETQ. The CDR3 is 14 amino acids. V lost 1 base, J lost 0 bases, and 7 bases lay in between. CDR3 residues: CASSLMSMNTEAFF. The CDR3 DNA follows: TGCGCCAGCAGCTTGATGTCGATGAACACTGAAGCTTTCTTT.

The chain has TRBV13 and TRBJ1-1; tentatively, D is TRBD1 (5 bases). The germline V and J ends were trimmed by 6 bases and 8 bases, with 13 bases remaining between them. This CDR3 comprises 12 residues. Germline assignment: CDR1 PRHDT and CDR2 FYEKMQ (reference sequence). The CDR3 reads CASRNQGREAFF. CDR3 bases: TGTGCCAGCAGAAACCAGGGAAGGGAAGCTTTCTTT. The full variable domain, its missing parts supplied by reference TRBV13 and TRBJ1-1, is AAGVIQSPRHLIKEKRETATLKCYPIPRHDTVYWYQQGPGQDPQFLISFYEKMQSDKGSIPDRFSAQQFSDYHSELNMSSLELGDSALYFCASRNQGREAFFGQGTRLTVV.

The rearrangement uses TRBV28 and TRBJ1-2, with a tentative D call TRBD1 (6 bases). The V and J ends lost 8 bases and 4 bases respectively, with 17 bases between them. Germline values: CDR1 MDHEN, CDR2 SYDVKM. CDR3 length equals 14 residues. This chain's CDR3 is CASQPKGVFYGYTF. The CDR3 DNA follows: TGTGCCAGCCAGCCCAAGGGGGTTTTCTATGGCTACACCTTC.

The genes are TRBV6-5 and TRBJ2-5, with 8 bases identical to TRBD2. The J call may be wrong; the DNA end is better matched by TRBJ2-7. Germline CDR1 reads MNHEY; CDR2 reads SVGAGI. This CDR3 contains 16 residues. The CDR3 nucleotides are TGTGCCAGCAGTTACAACCTCGGACTAGCACGCTACGAGCAGTACTTC. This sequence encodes CASSYNLGLARYEQYF.

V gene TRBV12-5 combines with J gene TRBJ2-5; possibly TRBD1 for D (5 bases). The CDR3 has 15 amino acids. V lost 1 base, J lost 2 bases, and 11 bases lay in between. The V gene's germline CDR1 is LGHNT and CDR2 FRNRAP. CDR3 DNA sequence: TGTGCTAGTGGTTTGGGGACATTCCTACAAGAGACCCAGTACTTC. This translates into CASGLGTFLQETQYF.

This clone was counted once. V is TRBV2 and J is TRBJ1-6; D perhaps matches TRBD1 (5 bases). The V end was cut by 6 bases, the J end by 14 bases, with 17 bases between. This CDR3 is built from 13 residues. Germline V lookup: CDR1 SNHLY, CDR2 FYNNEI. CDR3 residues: CASRGGSGWALHF. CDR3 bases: TGTGCCAGCAGGGGAGGATCAGGGTGGGCCCTCCACTTT.

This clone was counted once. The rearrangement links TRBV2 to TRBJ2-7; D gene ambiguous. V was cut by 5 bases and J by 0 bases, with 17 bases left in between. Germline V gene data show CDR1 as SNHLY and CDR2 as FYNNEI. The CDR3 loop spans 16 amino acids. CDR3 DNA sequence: TGTGCCAGCAGTTACTTACCATCCTCTAGCTCCTACGAGCAGTACTTC. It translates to CASSYLPSSSSYEQYF. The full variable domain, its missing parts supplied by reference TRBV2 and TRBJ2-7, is EPEVTQTPSHQVTQMGQEVILRCVPISNHLYFYWYRQILGQKVEFLVSFYNNEISEKSEIFDDQFSVERPDGSNFTLKIRSTKLEDSAMYFCASSYLPSSSSYEQYFGPGTRLTVT.

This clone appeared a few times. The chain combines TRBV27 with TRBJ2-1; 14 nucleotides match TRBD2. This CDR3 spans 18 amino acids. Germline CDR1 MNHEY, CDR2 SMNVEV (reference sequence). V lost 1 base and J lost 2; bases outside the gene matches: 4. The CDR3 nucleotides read TGTGCCAGCAGTTTATTGGGACTAGCGGGAGCTACCTACAATGAGCAGTTCTTC. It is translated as CASSLLGLAGATYNEQFF.

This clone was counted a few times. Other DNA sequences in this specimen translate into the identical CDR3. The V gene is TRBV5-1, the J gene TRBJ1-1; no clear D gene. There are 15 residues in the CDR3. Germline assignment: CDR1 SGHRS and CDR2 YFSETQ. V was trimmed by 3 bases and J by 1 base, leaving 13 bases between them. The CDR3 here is CASSSGRQGNTEAFF. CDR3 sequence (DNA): TGCGCCAGCAGCTCAGGACGGCAAGGGAACACTGAAGCTTTCTTT.

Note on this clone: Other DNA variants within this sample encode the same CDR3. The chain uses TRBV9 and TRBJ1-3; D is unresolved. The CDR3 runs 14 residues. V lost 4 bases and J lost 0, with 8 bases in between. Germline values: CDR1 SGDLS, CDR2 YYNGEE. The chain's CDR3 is CASSWGTSGNTIYF. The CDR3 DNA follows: TGTGCCAGCAGCTGGGGAACCTCTGGAAACACCATATATTTT.

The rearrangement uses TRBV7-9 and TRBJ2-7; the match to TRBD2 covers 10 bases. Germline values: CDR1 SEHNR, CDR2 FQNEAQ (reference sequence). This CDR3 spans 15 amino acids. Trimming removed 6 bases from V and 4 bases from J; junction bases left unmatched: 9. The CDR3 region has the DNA TGTGCCAGCAGTCTGACCGGGACTAGCGCTTACGAGCAGTACTTC. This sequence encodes CASSLTGTSAYEQYF.

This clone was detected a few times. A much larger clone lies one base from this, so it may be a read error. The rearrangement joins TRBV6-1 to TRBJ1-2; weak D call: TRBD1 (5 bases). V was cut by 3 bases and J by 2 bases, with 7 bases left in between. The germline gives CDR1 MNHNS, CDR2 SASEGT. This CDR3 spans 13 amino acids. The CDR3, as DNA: TGTGCCAGCAGTGATGGGGGGAACTATGGCTACACCTTC. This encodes CASSDGGNYGYTF.

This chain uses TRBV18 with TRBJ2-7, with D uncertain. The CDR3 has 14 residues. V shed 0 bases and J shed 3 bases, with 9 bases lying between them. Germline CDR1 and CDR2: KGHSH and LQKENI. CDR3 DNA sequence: TGTGCCAGCTCACCACCGAAGGCCCTCTACGAGCAGTACTTC. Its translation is CASSPPKALYEQYF.

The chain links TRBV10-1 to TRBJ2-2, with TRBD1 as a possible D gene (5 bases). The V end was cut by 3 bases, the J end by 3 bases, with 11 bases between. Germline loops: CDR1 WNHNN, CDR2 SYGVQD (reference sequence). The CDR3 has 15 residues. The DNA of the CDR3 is TGCGCCAGCAGTGAATGGGGCTCTGACACCGGGGAGCTGTTTTTT. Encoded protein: CASSEWGSDTGELFF.